Reported below is one T cell receptor (beta chain). Its antigen remains unknown. V was pared by 0 bases and J by 3 bases, with 17 bases between. Germline-derived CDR1 and CDR2 are SQVTM and ANQGSEA. CDR3 length equals 16 residues. The source of the sample is a study of blood T cells in healthy people across ages. The study's findings and limits: The recorded TCR beta diversity per million T cells decreased in a roughly linear manner with age. Changes in expanded clonotypes were possibly confounded, as the CMV status of donors was unknown.

It was with a sample-barcoded 5' primer and a J-beta primer mix that a second PCR of roughly 6 to 12 cycles was run. TCRdb recomputed calls from the 5' RACE reads with MiXCR, one row per CDR3 protein. The sample has hundreds of thousands of distinct CDR3 sequences, nearly 60% seen once. This TCR was sampled from a young man in good health. This sequence joins TRBV29-1 and TRBJ1-2, with D maybe TRBD1 (5 bases). Sample: blood. The CDR3 is CSVEDQGLVSYYGYTF. The CDR3 DNA sequence: TGCAGCGTTGAAGACCAGGGTCTAGTTTCCTACTATGGCTACACCTTC.